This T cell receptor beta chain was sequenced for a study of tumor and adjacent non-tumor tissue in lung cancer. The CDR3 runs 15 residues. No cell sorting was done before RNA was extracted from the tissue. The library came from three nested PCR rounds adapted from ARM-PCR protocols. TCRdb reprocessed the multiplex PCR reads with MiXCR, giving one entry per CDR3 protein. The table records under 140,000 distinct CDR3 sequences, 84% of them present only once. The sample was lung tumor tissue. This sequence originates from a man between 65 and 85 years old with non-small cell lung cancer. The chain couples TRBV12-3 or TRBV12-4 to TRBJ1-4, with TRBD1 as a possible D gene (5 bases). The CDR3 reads CANNVQAGNNEKLFF. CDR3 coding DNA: TGTGCGAACAACGTACAGGCAGGGAATAATGAAAAACTGTTTTTT.